These T cell receptor beta chains were read from a single sample in a study of blood T cell repertoires in COVID-19. Sequencing used immunoSEQ multiplex PCR; TCRdb keeps in-frame clones, though not all of them. The table has around 480,000 clones, 88% seen once; the top ten hold over 9.5%. Input material: peripheral blood. These receptors all stem from a woman aged 50 to 65 with COVID-19, enrolled during active disease. CDR3s leave out the opening cysteine and the closing phenylalanine or tryptophan. Fields, in order: V gene, J gene, CDR3 protein.

>TRBV6-5|TRBJ2-7
ASSRDRASAEQY
>TRBV5-6|TRBJ2-7
ASSLRDRAYEQY
>TRBV2|TRBJ1-4
ASSLGASEKLF
>TRBV4-1|TRBJ1-6
ASSRGQGEPFYSPLH
>TRBV2|TRBJ2-5
ASKGRALQETQY
>TRBV19|TRBJ1-2
ASGGQGTGYT
>TRBV19|TRBJ1-2
ASSTLRRAPSGGYT
>TRBV19|TRBJ2-3
ASSIVAGGQTQY
>TRBV28|TRBJ2-2
ATLVYTGELF
>TRBV7-2|TRBJ1-2
ASSYSTNYGYT
>TRBV28|TRBJ1-4
ASRPQTGGVEKLF
>TRBV6-6|TRBJ1-2
ASSPDRADGYT
>TRBV20-1|TRBJ1-6
SAPDRGGVH
>TRBV30|TRBJ1-4
AWSPTGVGEKLF
>TRBV18|TRBJ2-7
ASSPLDDRGGYEQY
>TRBV18|TRBJ2-1
ASFFSREGSEQF
>TRBV29-1|TRBJ1-1
SVEDWKGAGAEAF
>TRBV5-1|TRBJ1-1
ASSRYATGNTEAF
>TRBV3-1/TRBV3-2|TRBJ2-5
ASSPFQETQY
>TRBV11-2|TRBJ1-1
ASSPDSAWNTEAF
>TRBV6-5|TRBJ1-2
ASSFDSNDGYT
>TRBV6-6|TRBJ1-2
ASRDRDRVYGYT
>TRBV7-2|TRBJ1-2
ASSLTGGGYGYT
>TRBV5-5|TRBJ1-2
ASSWKDRGGYGYT
>TRBV10-3|TRBJ1-2
AISDPGAGYT
>TRBV6-5|TRBJ1-2
ASGLQGIDGYT
>TRBV28|TRBJ2-3
ASSSVDRLTSDTQY
>TRBV29-1|TRBJ1-1
SVEEGRDRRNTEAF
>TRBV4-2|TRBJ2-7
ASSQVQGGEQY
>TRBV19|TRBJ2-2
ASSTQTGIGELF
>TRBV5-1|TRBJ1-6
ASSLGTGGSPLH
>TRBV2|TRBJ2-1
ASSEEQGANNEQF
>TRBV20-1|TRBJ2-3
SASFSGDTQY
>TRBV4-1|TRBJ1-4
ASSLPGGTNEKLF
>TRBV9|TRBJ2-5
ASSVIDRGKETQY
>TRBV6-1|TRBJ2-7
ASNDQGPYEQY
>TRBV4-1|TRBJ2-7
ASSQEVVGEQY
>TRBV5-1|TRBJ1-6
ASSLDAGVRSSPLH
>TRBV12-5|TRBJ2-2
ASDLRLPQRTTGELF
>TRBV18|TRBJ2-3
ASSRGPTDTQY
>TRBV7-8|TRBJ1-1
ASSHRTGDTEAF
>TRBV19|TRBJ2-1
ASTSRGYNEQF
>TRBV6-1|TRBJ1-4
ASSEASVRGEKLF